The 5 T cell receptor beta chains reported below all come from one sample, sequenced in a study of cytomegalovirus exposure and HLA in healthy donors. The PCR was carried out with 60 Vbeta primers and 13 Jbeta primers. The assay was immunoSEQ multiplex PCR, and TCRdb's table has in-frame clones only and misses some. This sample has 200,000 to 250,000 clones, with 70% to 85% found just once. Material: PBMCs. These receptor sequences come from a woman in her 40s in good health and CMV-seronegative.

The rearrangement joins TRBV5-4 to TRBJ2-3; TRBD1 matches 9 bases. J gave up 1 base and V 4 bases, and 4 bases lay outside the gene matches. The CDR3 sequence is 15 residues long. The germline V gene has CDR1 SGHNT and CDR2 YYREEE (reference sequence). The CDR3: CASSGTGGGTDTQYF. DNA for the CDR3: TGTGCCAGCAGCGGAACAGGGGGCGGCACAGATACGCAGTATTTT.

On this clone itself: The junction does not match germline at one end; this may be a read error. This chain links TRBV27 with TRBJ2-5, with D uncertain. The CDR3 sequence is 15 residues long. Germline V CDR1 and CDR2: MNHEY, SMNVEV (reference sequence). CDR3 bases: TGTGCCAGCAGTTTATCGTTCCAGACCCAAGAGGCCCAGTACTTC. The encoded protein is CASSLSFQTQEAQYF.

This clone was counted a few times. This chain uses TRBV30 with TRBJ1-1; D gene ambiguous. Germline values: CDR1 GTSNPN, CDR2 SVGIG (reference sequence). The CDR3 length is 13 residues. The V end was cut by 0 bases, the J end by 1 base, with 6 bases between. DNA for the CDR3: TGTGCCTGGAGTGTACATACGAACACTGAAGCTTTCTTT. Translating gives CAWSVHTNTEAFF.

This sequence joins TRBV5-1 and TRBJ2-3; TRBD1 agrees at 7 bases. This CDR3 is 15 amino acids long. The trim removed 4 bases at V and 1 base at J, leaving 6 bases unmatched. The germline gives CDR1 SGHRS, CDR2 YFSETQ. CDR3 sequence (DNA): TGCGCCAGCAGCCAGGGGGATCCGCGCACAGATACGCAGTATTTT. Translated: CASSQGDPRTDTQYF.

This clone was seen only a few times. V usage is TRBV6-5 and J usage is TRBJ2-5; no firm D call. Germline V gives CDR1 MNHEY, CDR2 SVGAGI. The CDR3 spans 11 residues. Trimming stripped 5 bases from V and 4 bases from J, with 5 bases between. The CDR3 spells CASSIGETQYF. Written as DNA, the CDR3 is TGTGCCAGCAGTATCGGAGAGACCCAGTACTTC.